This T cell receptor beta chain is drawn from a study of low-dose radiotherapy and immunotherapy resistance in tumors. TRAV- and TRBV-specific primers primed first-strand cDNA, covering alpha and beta chains. For amplifying TCRs, the PCR ran for approximately 21 cycles with Phusion, which was used together with a constant-region primer and the adapter on the V primers. From the reads, TCRdb called clonotypes with MiXCR, one entry per CDR3 protein. The repertoire has approximately 46,000 distinct CDR3 sequences, about 25% of them found once; the top ten carry about 9.5%. Germline V gives CDR1 WSHSY, CDR2 SAAADI. Trimming took 3 bases from V and 0 from J; bases not matched to a gene: 4. The CDR3 extends over 18 amino acids. Time point indicated: after trial treatment. Treatment: LDRT plus nivolumab, ipilimumab, low-dose cyclophosphamide and aspirin (RACIN trial). As a condition of eligibility, patients had advanced solid tumors lacking tumor-infiltrating lymphocytes.

J is TRBJ2-6 and V is TRBV10-2; 11 bases line up with TRBD1. The sample in question was PBMCs, obtained after low-dose radiotherapy plus immunotherapy. The receptor was derived from a male donor with prostate cancer. Here the CDR3 reads CASSDTGTGGSGANVLTF. CDR3 nucleotides: TGCGCCAGCAGTGATACCGGGACAGGGGGCTCTGGGGCCAACGTCCTGACTTTC.